The TCR beta chain under discussion was sequenced for a study of blood T cell repertoires in COVID-19. Recovery meant two consecutive negative NP/OP PCR tests, professional clearance, or resolved symptoms. The CDR3 spans 15 residues. Trimming at V came to 4 bases and at J to 3 bases, leaving 4 bases not matched to a gene. CDR1 and CDR2 (germline): KGHDR, SFDVKD. The method was immunoSEQ multiplex PCR; TCRdb's version includes in-frame clones alone and lacks a portion of them. The sample has approximately 300,000 clones; roughly nine tenths are singletons. The specimen sequenced was PBMCs or T cells enriched from blood (not recorded which). This receptor was taken from a woman in her twenties or thirties who had recovered from COVID-19. V is TRBV24-1 and J is TRBJ2-7; 11 bases map to TRBD2. Here the CDR3 DNA reads TGTGCCACCAGTGAGGAGACTAGCGGGGTCTACGAGCAGTACTTC. This gives the protein CATSEETSGVYEQYF.